The 31 T cell receptor beta chains reported below all come from one sample, sequenced in a study of cytomegalovirus exposure and HLA in healthy donors. The PCR made use of 60 Vbeta and 13 Jbeta primers. Assay used: immunoSEQ multiplex PCR; TCRdb lists only in-frame clones, some missing. Of about 130,000 clones in the sample, about 82% were seen once. Sequenced sample: PBMCs. All receptors come from a man aged 45-65 years in good health and CMV-seronegative.

V is TRBV11-2 and J is TRBJ1-1, with D perhaps TRBD1 (6 bases). V lost 4 bases and J 2 bases, leaving 17 bases between the germline ends. The germline gives CDR1 SGHAT, CDR2 FQNNGV. This CDR3 comprises 16 residues. Written as DNA, the CDR3 is TGTGCCAGCAGCTCAAGAACAGGGTTTTCCAACACTGAAGCTTTCTTT. This gives the protein CASSSRTGFSNTEAFF.

V is TRBV5-1 and J is TRBJ2-3, with a tentative D call TRBD2 (6 bases). Trimming took off 3 bases at V and 1 base at J, with 9 bases between the two ends. The CDR3 covers 14 residues. Germline CDR1 reads SGHRS; CDR2 reads YFSETQ. The CDR3 is CASSSTGGTDTQYF. The CDR3 DNA sequence: TGCGCCAGCAGCTCAACGGGGGGCACAGATACGCAGTATTTT.

V gene TRBV7-8 combines with J gene TRBJ2-7; TRBD1 might be the D (6 bases). V dropped 2 bases and J dropped 6 bases, with 17 bases sitting between them. The germline V gene encodes CDR1 SGHVS and CDR2 FQNEAQ. The CDR3 extends over 15 amino acids. Here the CDR3 reads CASSLSTGPVGEQYV. The CDR3 DNA follows: TGTGCCAGCAGCTTATCCACAGGGCCCGTCGGCGAGCAGTACGTC.

The rearrangement joins TRBV28 to TRBJ1-1, with 8 bases lining up with TRBD1. The germline V gene encodes CDR1 MDHEN and CDR2 SYDVKM. The CDR3 is made up of 15 amino acids. Trimming cost V 3 bases and J 3 bases; bases outside gene matches: 6. The CDR3 DNA sequence: TGTGCCAGCAGTTTGTGGACAGGGCAGGACACTGAAGCTTTCTTT. It yields the protein CASSLWTGQDTEAFF.

The chain has TRBV5-1 and TRBJ1-6; D not certain. The CDR3 contains 15 residues. Germline CDR1 and CDR2: SGHRS and YFSETQ. Trimming stripped 1 base from V and 5 bases from J, with 10 bases between. The CDR3 is CASSLMEQNNSPLHF. The CDR3 DNA reads TGCGCCAGCAGCTTGATGGAACAGAATAATTCACCCCTCCACTTT. The entire variable domain, with the rest obtained from reference TRBV5-1 and TRBJ1-6, is as follows: KAGVTQTPRYLIKTRGQQVTLSCSPISGHRSVSWYQQTPGQGLQFLFEYFSETQRNKGNFPGRFSGRQFSNSRSEMNVSTLELGDSALYLCASSLMEQNNSPLHFGNGTRLTVT.

V usage is TRBV7-8 and J usage is TRBJ2-7; 7 nucleotides agree with TRBD1. CDR1 is SGHVS, CDR2 FQNEAQ, per germline. The CDR3 length is 14 residues. V shed 3 bases and J 6 bases; nucleotides not matched to a gene: 8. The CDR3, as DNA: TGTGCCAGCAGCTTGACCCGGGACAGTGGCGAGCAGTACGTC. It yields the protein CASSLTRDSGEQYV.

To note about this clone: Additional DNA sequences in this sample encode the identical CDR3. V is TRBV15 and J is TRBJ2-3, with 9 positions matching TRBD2. The germline V gene has CDR1 LNHNV and CDR2 YYDKDF (reference sequence). The CDR3 extends over 16 amino acids. V lost 1 base, J lost 3 bases, and 5 bases stayed unmatched. The CDR3 reads CATSRVGGGGTDTQYF. The CDR3 DNA follows: TGTGCCACCAGCAGAGTTGGCGGGGGGGGTACAGATACGCAGTATTTT.

This clone has just a few counts. The chain links TRBV6-1 to TRBJ1-6, with a weak D call TRBD1 (6 bases). Deletions cut 6 bases from V and 0 bases from J, with 9 bases between. The CDR3 runs to 15 residues. The germline CDR1 and CDR2 sequences are MNHNS and SASEGT. This CDR3 is CASRGAASYNSPLHF. The CDR3 DNA reads TGTGCCAGCAGGGGGGCAGCCTCCTATAATTCACCCCTCCACTTT.

This chain joins TRBV5-1 and TRBJ2-2; weak D call: TRBD2 (6 bases). V lost 0 bases, J lost 4 bases, and 10 bases lay in between. The CDR3 length is 15 residues. Germline V CDR1 and CDR2: SGHRS, YFSETQ. CDR3 sequence reads: CASSLAVGGTGELFF. CDR3 nucleotide sequence: TGCGCCAGCAGCTTGGCCGTGGGGGGCACCGGGGAGCTGTTTTTT.

The chain joins TRBV6-1 to TRBJ2-7; 8 bases are shared with TRBD1. CDR3 length equals 13 residues. The V gene end was trimmed by 7 bases and the J gene end by 4 bases; junction bases not matched to a gene: 6. CDR1 is MNHNS and CDR2 is SASEGT in the germline V gene. CDR3 sequence (DNA): TGTGCCAGCACCCAGGGGGCGAAATACGAGCAGTACGTC. Amino acids: CASTQGAKYEQYV.

The rearrangement links TRBV7-9 to TRBJ1-4; D gene unclear. The CDR3 is made up of 17 amino acids. Germline V lookup: CDR1 SEHNR, CDR2 FQNEAQ (reference sequence). Trimming removed 2 bases at V and 0 bases at J, with 13 bases between. The CDR3 DNA reads TGTGCCAGCAGCTTATCGGGAACACAAGCAACTAATGAAAAACTGTTTTTT. It codes for CASSLSGTQATNEKLFF.

This clone was seen once. V usage is TRBV19 and J usage is TRBJ1-3; D is perhaps TRBD1 (6 bases). Germline loops: CDR1 LNHDA, CDR2 SQIVND (reference sequence). Trimming stripped 3 bases from V and 0 bases from J, with 15 bases between. This CDR3 is 17 amino acids long. The CDR3 DNA follows: TGTGCCAGTAGTATTTCGACAGGTCAACGCTCTGGAAACACCATATATTTT. It codes for CASSISTGQRSGNTIYF.

The chain links TRBV7-2 to TRBJ1-2, with 9 bases that match TRBD1. Germline assignment: CDR1 SGHTA and CDR2 FQGNSA. The trim removed 3 bases at V and 6 bases at J, leaving 5 bases unmatched. The CDR3 length is 14 residues. The CDR3 sequence: CASSLSGTGNGYTF. The CDR3 region has the DNA TGTGCCAGCAGCTTGTCCGGGACAGGGAATGGCTACACCTTC.

This clone showed up just a few times. The V and J genes are TRBV25-1 and TRBJ2-1; the D gene is possibly TRBD1 (6 bases). This CDR3 is 15 amino acids long. The V end was cut by 5 bases, the J end by 0 bases, with 11 bases between. The germline V gene encodes CDR1 MGHDK and CDR2 SYGVNS. CDR3 sequence reads: CASSKGGNSYNEQFF. The DNA of the CDR3 is TGTGCCAGCAGTAAAGGGGGTAACTCCTACAATGAGCAGTTCTTC.

The chain recombines TRBV4-2 with TRBJ1-3; D is perhaps TRBD1 (5 bases). Looked up from germline, CDR1 is LGHNA and CDR2 is YNFKEQ. This CDR3 spans 16 amino acids. V gave up 0 bases and J gave up 1 base, with 10 bases separating them. The CDR3 is CASSQEGSGSGNTIYF. As DNA, the CDR3 is TGTGCCAGCAGCCAAGAAGGGTCAGGGTCTGGAAACACCATATATTTT.

This clone was detected only a few times. The J gene is TRBJ2-7, the V gene TRBV10-1, with unresolved D. The CDR3 runs to 13 residues. V was pared by 2 bases and J by 2 bases, with 7 bases between. The germline V gene has CDR1 WNHNN and CDR2 SYGVQD (reference sequence). The CDR3 reads CASSELVPYEQYF. The CDR3 DNA reads TGCGCCAGCAGTGAGCTAGTTCCCTACGAGCAGTACTTC.

The table lists this clone with a few counts. CDR3 residues: CSVEPRRTEAFF. CDR3 nucleotide sequence: TGCAGCGTTGAACCCCGGAGGACTGAAGCTTTCTTT. This chain uses TRBV29-1 with TRBJ1-1; no clear D. This CDR3 region has 12 residues. The germline V gene has CDR1 SQVTM and CDR2 ANQGSEA. With 2 bases removed from V and 5 bases from J, the gap between germline ends came to 9 bases.

This chain connects TRBV5-1 to TRBJ2-2, with 8 bases aligning to TRBD1. Germline lookup yields CDR1 SGHRS and CDR2 YFSETQ. The CDR3 has 16 residues. J was trimmed by 0 bases and V by 4 bases; bases with no gene match: 5. CDR3 sequence: CASSLETGANTGELFF. The CDR3 DNA reads TGCGCCAGCAGCCTGGAGACAGGGGCGAACACCGGGGAGCTGTTTTTT.

V and J are TRBV9 and TRBJ2-3, with 12 bases fitting TRBD2. Trimming at V came to 0 bases and at J to 4 bases, leaving 3 bases not matched to a gene. Per germline, CDR1 SGDLS and CDR2 YYNGEE. The CDR3 covers 16 residues. CDR3 DNA: TGTGCCAGCAGCGTAGGTCCTAGCGGGGGGGCAGATACGCAGTATTTT. Encoded protein: CASSVGPSGGADTQYF. The full variable domain, completed using reference TRBV9 and TRBJ2-3, is DSGVTQTPKHLITATGQRVTLRCSPRSGDLSVYWYQQSLDQGLQFLIQYYNGEERAKGNILERFSAQQFPDLHSELNLSSLELGDSALYFCASSVGPSGGADTQYFGPGTRLTVL.

In nucleotides, the CDR3 is TGTGCCAGTAGTATAGATCTGGACAGTAGAGATTCACCCCTCCACTTT. Protein: CASSIDLDSRDSPLHF. This chain joins TRBV19 and TRBJ1-6; maybe TRBD1 (6 bases). The CDR3 contains 16 residues. The V gene's germline CDR1 is LNHDA and CDR2 SQIVND (reference sequence). Trimming shortened V by 0 bases and J by 8 bases, and 14 bases separated the two germline ends.

The chain couples TRBV28 to TRBJ1-3; D might be TRBD1 (5 bases). The CDR3 consists of 18 residues. V lost 7 bases to trimming and J lost 9 bases, with 31 bases between them. Germline V lookup: CDR1 MDHEN, CDR2 SYDVKM. This CDR3 is CASTPTFGGVGPYTTIYF. CDR3 DNA sequence: TGTGCCAGCACCCCTACGTTCGGGGGAGTGGGTCCATATACCACCATATATTTT.

The chain employs TRBV5-1 and TRBJ1-4; the D gene is possibly TRBD1 (5 bases). Germline-derived CDR1 and CDR2 are SGHRS and YFSETQ. This CDR3 contains 14 residues. Trimming removed 3 bases from V and 4 bases from J, with 10 bases in between. The CDR3 protein is CASSSTDFNEKLFF. Here the CDR3 DNA reads TGCGCCAGCAGCTCGACAGATTTTAATGAAAAACTGTTTTTT.

Details on this clone: Other DNA sequences from this sample encode an identical CDR3 as well. J is TRBJ2-5 and V is TRBV18; D may be TRBD1 (6 bases). The ends were cut back, 3 bases at V and 2 bases at J, with 7 bases in the middle. The CDR3 contains 13 residues. Germline lookup yields CDR1 KGHSH and CDR2 LQKENI. CDR3 sequence: CASSPGQQETQYF. In nucleotides, the CDR3 is TGTGCCAGCTCACCTGGACAGCAAGAGACCCAGTACTTC.

A single count supports this clone. The rearrangement links TRBV18 to TRBJ2-5; 14 bases line up with TRBD2. Judging by the DNA end, TRBJ2-7 fits better; the J call may be wrong. Germline-derived CDR1 and CDR2 are KGHSH and LQKENI. The CDR3 totals 17 residues. The CDR3 loop is CASSPLGLAGGSYEQYF. Here the CDR3 DNA reads TGTGCCAGCTCACCCCTTGGACTAGCGGGGGGATCCTACGAGCAGTACTTC.

The chain is built from TRBV5-1 and TRBJ2-3; TRBD1 matches at 7 bases. This CDR3 contains 13 residues. Germline loops: CDR1 SGHRS, CDR2 YFSETQ. Unmatched junction bases numbered 4, after V lost 4 bases and J lost 5 bases. The CDR3 is CASSLTGEDTQYF. The DNA for the CDR3 is TGCGCCAGCAGCCTTACAGGGGAAGATACGCAGTATTTT.

The rearrangement uses TRBV2 and TRBJ1-6, with 7 bases matching TRBD1. CDR3 length: 15 amino acids. Germline trimming cut 6 bases from V and 15 bases from J; bases unmatched to any gene: 17. Germline V gives CDR1 SNHLY, CDR2 FYNNEI. CDR3 sequence (DNA): TGTGCCAGCAGAGACCAGACAGGGCTTATTGGAGTCCTCCACTTT. It is translated as CASRDQTGLIGVLHF. Complete variable domain (other parts from reference TRBV2 and TRBJ1-6): EPEVTQTPSHQVTQMGQEVILRCVPISNHLYFYWYRQILGQKVEFLVSFYNNEISEKSEIFDDQFSVERPDGSNFTLKIRSTKLEDSAMYFCASRDQTGLIGVLHFGNGTRLTVT.

The rearrangement joins TRBV15 to TRBJ2-7; D call uncertain. Germline values: CDR1 LNHNV, CDR2 YYDKDF (reference sequence). Trimming took 1 base from V and 2 from J, leaving 9 bases between them. This CDR3 spans 14 amino acids. The CDR3 loop is CATSRGLTAYEQYF. CDR3 in DNA: TGTGCCACCAGCAGAGGTCTCACAGCCTACGAGCAGTACTTC.

This clone was detected only once. This chain's CDR3 is CASSPQGDDSPLHF. CDR3 sequence (DNA): TGTGCCAGTAGCCCACAGGGGGACGATTCACCCCTCCACTTT. This chain uses TRBV19 with TRBJ1-6; the match to TRBD1 covers 8 bases. Per the germline V gene, CDR1 is LNHDA and CDR2 is SQIVND (reference sequence). This CDR3 is 14 amino acids long. V was clipped by 6 bases and J by 8 bases; unmatched bases: 6.

CDR3 residues: CASSQDVRTGVQGTEAFF. Here the CDR3 DNA reads TGTGCCAGCAGCCAAGACGTCAGGACAGGGGTTCAGGGCACTGAAGCTTTCTTT. This chain uses TRBV4-2 with TRBJ1-1, with 9 bases fitting TRBD1. The CDR3 sequence is 18 residues long. The J segment lost 4 bases and the V segment lost 0 bases, leaving 12 bases of the junction unmatched. Germline loops: CDR1 LGHNA, CDR2 YNFKEQ.

This chain uses TRBV4-1 with TRBJ1-2; 7 bases match TRBD1. The V and J ends lost 3 bases and 7 bases, in that order; junction bases with no gene match: 11. This CDR3 has 15 amino acids. CDR1 and CDR2 (germline): MGHRA, YSYEKL. CDR3 region: CASSHLLGQAPGYTF. CDR3 coding DNA: TGCGCCAGCAGCCACCTCCTCGGACAGGCTCCTGGCTACACCTTC.

V gene TRBV2 combines with J gene TRBJ1-3; TRBD1 matches at 9 bases. Germline CDR1 SNHLY, CDR2 FYNNEI. Trimming removed 10 bases from V and 3 bases from J; junction bases left unmatched: 7. CDR3 size: 14 residues. CDR3 nucleotide sequence: TGTGCCACTAAAACAGGGGGCGATGGAAACACCATATATTTT. This gives the protein CATKTGGDGNTIYF.